Given below is one T cell receptor beta chain in context. Trimming at V came to 6 bases and at J to 3 bases, leaving 16 bases not matched to a gene. Germline V lookup: CDR1 DFQATT, CDR2 SNEGSKA (reference sequence). The CDR3 is 16 residues long. This sample stems from a study of T cells in Graves' hyperthyroidism and ophthalmopathy. Regions amplified from RNA transcripts were the TCR beta CDR3 regions. With the HTBI primer set, the TCR CDR3 went through a first round of RT-PCR. TCRdb itself ran the multiplex PCR reads through MiXCR, one entry per CDR3 protein. The sample records 650,000 to 800,000 distinct CDR3 sequences, roughly 46% being singletons.

The chain combines TRBV20-1 with TRBJ1-1; TRBD1 matches 7 bases. The receptor was isolated from an adult man with Graves' disease, either hyperthyroidism or ophthalmopathy (not recorded which). Sequencing was performed on peripheral blood or thyroid tissue (not recorded which). CDR3 loop: CSAVGPNRGSYTEAFF. The CDR3 nucleotides read TGCAGTGCCGTAGGACCGAACAGGGGAAGCTACACTGAAGCTTTCTTT.